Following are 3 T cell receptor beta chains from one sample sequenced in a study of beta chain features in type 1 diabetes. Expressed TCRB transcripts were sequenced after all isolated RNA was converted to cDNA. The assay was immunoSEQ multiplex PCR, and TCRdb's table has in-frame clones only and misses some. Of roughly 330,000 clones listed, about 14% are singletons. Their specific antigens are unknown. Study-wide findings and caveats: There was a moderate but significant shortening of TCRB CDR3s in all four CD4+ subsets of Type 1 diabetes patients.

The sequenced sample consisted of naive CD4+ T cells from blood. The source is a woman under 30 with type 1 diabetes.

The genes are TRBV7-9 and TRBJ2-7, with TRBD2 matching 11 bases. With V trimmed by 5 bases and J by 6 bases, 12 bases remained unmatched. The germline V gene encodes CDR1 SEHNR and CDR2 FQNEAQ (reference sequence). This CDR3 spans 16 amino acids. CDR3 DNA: TGTGCCAGCAGCCGCGGACTAGCGGGTCCGTCTAGCGAGCAGTACTTC. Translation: CASSRGLAGPSSEQYF.

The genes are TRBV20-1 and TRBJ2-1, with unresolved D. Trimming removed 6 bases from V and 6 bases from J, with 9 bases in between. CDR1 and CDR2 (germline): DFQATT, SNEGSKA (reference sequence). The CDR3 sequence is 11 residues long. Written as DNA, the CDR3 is TGCAGTGCCACCAGTCGCAATGAGCAGTTCTTC. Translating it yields CSATSRNEQFF.

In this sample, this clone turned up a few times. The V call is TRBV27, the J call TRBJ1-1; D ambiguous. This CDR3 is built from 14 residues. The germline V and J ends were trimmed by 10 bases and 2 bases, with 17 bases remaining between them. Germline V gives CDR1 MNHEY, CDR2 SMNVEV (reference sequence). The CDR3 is CATRRVAINTEAFF. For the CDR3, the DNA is TGTGCCACACGACGGGTGGCGATTAACACTGAAGCTTTCTTT.